What follows are 30 T cell receptor beta chains derived from one specimen sequenced in a study of monozygotic twins with inflammatory bowel disease. No DNA is given; TCRdb re-called the 5' RACE reads and lists each CDR3 protein once. The table lists over 110,000 distinct CDR3 sequences. Sequenced material: blood. The receptor source for this set is a human donor with ulcerative colitis or Crohn's disease, or a healthy co-twin of an affected twin (not recorded which).

The CDR3 loop reads CASSQDRTGQGFENSPLHF. The chain uses TRBV4-3 and TRBJ1-6; TCRdb reports TRBD1, a call that lacks DNA to check it against. The CDR3 loop spans 19 amino acids. The germline gives CDR1 LGHNA, CDR2 YSLEER.

V is TRBV27 and J is TRBJ2-7. The CDR3 is 14 amino acids. Germline CDR1 and CDR2: MNHEY and SMNVEV (reference sequence). CDR3 residues: CASSLYPPPYEQYF.

This chain uses TRBV5-1 with TRBJ2-5; the D call of TRBD1 rests on TCRdb alone, since no DNA is present to check it. Looked up from germline, CDR1 is SGHRS and CDR2 is YFSETQ. The CDR3 runs 14 residues. This chain's CDR3 is CASRQWGSQETQYF.

J is TRBJ2-1 and V is TRBV7-6; with no DNA, the TCRdb D assignment of TRBD1 cannot be verified. The CDR3 consists of 16 residues. Germline lookup yields CDR1 SGHVS and CDR2 FNYEAQ. The CDR3 here is CASSLVAGWFHNEQFF.

This chain connects TRBV7-6 to TRBJ2-3; no DNA is available, so the TRBD1 call from TCRdb remains unchecked. CDR3 length: 15 residues. Germline assignment: CDR1 SGHVS and CDR2 FNYEAQ. The CDR3 protein is CASNPTITTPGTQYF.

The V call is TRBV4-3, the J call TRBJ2-7; TCRdb outputs TRBD1, but without DNA this stays unchecked. This CDR3 spans 16 amino acids. Germline V gene lookup returns CDR1 LGHNA and CDR2 YSLEER. CDR3 sequence reads: CASSQDGGDNAYEQYF.

The rearrangement joins TRBV7-2 to TRBJ1-3. Germline loops: CDR1 SGHTA, CDR2 FQGNSA. The CDR3 covers 16 residues. CDR3 protein: CASSLEAASPRNTIYF.

V and J are TRBV20-1 and TRBJ2-3; TCRdb's D call, TRBD2, is unchecked because there is no DNA. The germline V gene has CDR1 DFQATT and CDR2 SNEGSKA (reference sequence). This CDR3 is built from 14 residues. The CDR3 spells CSENLATSTDTQYF.

J is TRBJ2-2 and V is TRBV7-9; checking the TCRdb D call of TRBD1 is not possible without DNA. Germline CDR1 SEHNR, CDR2 FQNEAQ (reference sequence). CDR3 length: 16 amino acids. CDR3 sequence: CASTDPGTGFTGELFF.

The chain uses TRBV7-2 and TRBJ2-7; the D call from TCRdb, TRBD1, cannot be confirmed without DNA. This CDR3 region has 14 residues. From germline, CDR1 is SGHTA and CDR2 FQGNSA. The CDR3 region is CASSLGAGAGEQYF.

The gene calls are TRBV5-1 and TRBJ2-3; absent DNA, TCRdb's TRBD1 call cannot be checked. Germline V gives CDR1 SGHRS, CDR2 YFSETQ. This CDR3 has 15 residues. This CDR3 reads CASSLAIGGTDTQYF.

The chain carries TRBV6-5 and TRBJ2-1. The CDR3 is 11 amino acids. CDR1 and CDR2 (germline): MNHEY, SVGAGI. CDR3 protein: CASSHLSRQFF.

The rearrangement links TRBV4-2 to TRBJ2-3; TCRdb designates TRBD2, a call that cannot be tested without DNA. CDR1 LGHNA and CDR2 YNFKEQ come from the germline V gene. There are 15 residues in the CDR3. The CDR3 loop reads CASSPSGGGSDTQYF.

CDR3 residues: CASSAVGTDTQYF. The chain carries TRBV7-6 and TRBJ2-3. This CDR3 region has 13 residues. Germline CDR1 reads SGHVS; CDR2 reads FNYEAQ. Filled out from reference TRBV7-6 and TRBJ2-3, the complete variable domain reads GAGVSQSPRYKVTKRGQDVALRCDPISGHVSLYWYRQALGQGPEFLTYFNYEAQQDKSGLPNDRFSAERPEGSISTLTIQRTEQRDSAMYRCASSAVGTDTQYFGPGTRLTVL.

This sequence joins TRBV24-1 and TRBJ2-3; TCRdb names TRBD2, which stays unverified in the absence of DNA. The CDR3 totals 16 residues. CDR1 and CDR2 (germline): KGHDR, SFDVKD. CDR3 residues: CATSDPTSVSTDTQYF.

This chain links TRBV5-1 with TRBJ2-5; the TRBD2 assignment by TCRdb is unverifiable without DNA. Germline assignment: CDR1 SGHRS and CDR2 YFSETQ. This CDR3 has 16 amino acids. The CDR3 loop reads CASSQGLAGVGETQYF.

This chain joins TRBV7-8 and TRBJ2-4; TCRdb calls TRBD2, which cannot be checked without DNA. Germline CDR1 reads SGHVS; CDR2 reads FQNEAQ. The CDR3 sequence is 15 residues long. This CDR3 reads CASSLGVGSQNIQYF.

V is TRBV14 and J is TRBJ2-7. This CDR3 spans 13 amino acids. CDR1 is SGHDN, CDR2 FVKESK, per germline. CDR3 sequence reads: CAGSPDTDYEQYF.

The V gene is TRBV5-1, the J gene TRBJ2-7; TCRdb's assignment of TRBD1 cannot be checked, as there is no DNA. Looked up from germline, CDR1 is SGHRS and CDR2 is YFSETQ. The CDR3 is 14 amino acids. CDR3 region: CASSVSGGAYEQYF.

V and J are TRBV20-1 and TRBJ2-1; no DNA is available, so the TRBD1 call from TCRdb remains unchecked. The CDR3 runs to 17 residues. Germline-derived CDR1 and CDR2 are DFQATT and SNEGSKA (reference sequence). CDR3 amino acids: CSARDRKRTGSLNEQFF.

The chain carries TRBV7-2 and TRBJ1-5. CDR3 length equals 14 residues. Germline-derived CDR1 and CDR2 are SGHTA and FQGNSA. This chain's CDR3 is CASSLEGSNQPQHF.

The chain has TRBV7-9 and TRBJ1-1; the TCRdb D gene call, TRBD1, has no DNA to confirm it. Germline CDR1 and CDR2: SEHNR and FQNEAQ (reference sequence). The CDR3 is 15 residues long. CDR3: CASSSPTGLNTEAFF.

The chain has TRBV5-1 and TRBJ1-1. This CDR3 is built from 14 residues. CDR1 and CDR2 from the germline V gene are SGHRS and YFSETQ. The CDR3 sequence is CASSLGSGNTEAFF.

The chain employs TRBV6-5 and TRBJ2-2; checking the TCRdb D call of TRBD2 is not possible without DNA. Per the germline V gene, CDR1 is MNHEY and CDR2 is SVGAGI. The CDR3 length is 16 residues. The chain's CDR3 is CASSSPGLAGPGELFF.

This sequence joins TRBV7-9 and TRBJ1-5; lacking DNA, the TRBD1 call made by TCRdb goes unchecked. Per germline, CDR1 SEHNR and CDR2 FQNEAQ (reference sequence). The CDR3 extends over 13 amino acids. The CDR3 is CASWGGGGQPQHF.

The chain uses TRBV9 and TRBJ1-2; TCRdb gives TRBD1 as the D gene, but with no DNA this cannot be confirmed. Germline lookup yields CDR1 SGDLS and CDR2 YYNGEE. CDR3 size: 14 residues. CDR3 region: CASSVGAGAYGYTF.

V and J are TRBV28 and TRBJ1-4; TCRdb reports TRBD1, a call that lacks DNA to check it against. The CDR3 contains 16 residues. Germline V gives CDR1 MDHEN, CDR2 SYDVKM. The CDR3 region is CASSLPHRGTNEKLFF.

V and J are TRBV27 and TRBJ2-7; TCRdb designates TRBD2, a call that cannot be tested without DNA. The CDR3 contains 12 residues. The germline gives CDR1 MNHEY, CDR2 SMNVEV (reference sequence). The CDR3 loop is CASALHGYEQYF.

The chain combines TRBV20-1 with TRBJ2-7; the D call from TCRdb, TRBD2, cannot be confirmed without DNA. This CDR3 is built from 16 residues. Per germline, CDR1 DFQATT and CDR2 SNEGSKA (reference sequence). Here the CDR3 reads CSARPQIGLSAYEQYF.

The chain uses TRBV6-2 or TRBV6-3 and TRBJ1-2. This CDR3 region has 13 residues. Germline V CDR1 and CDR2: MNHEY, SVGEGT. The chain's CDR3 is CASSFGLEYGYTF.